This T cell receptor beta chain was observed in a study of blood T cell repertoires in COVID-19. Overall study: Sources were T cells, B-cell-depleted T cells, or PBMCs; the material itself was cDNA or gDNA.

Methods used by the authors: Reference gene primer amplification in the assay estimated nucleated cell counts. Data came from immunoSEQ multiplex PCR; TCRdb stores just in-frame clones and leaves some out. V, J and clone size were drawn from that table, and D and trimming were deduced from the DNA. The sample holds 200,000 or so clones, about 85% seen once. Input material: peripheral blood. The sequence derives from a man aged 65 to 85 with active or convalescent COVID-19.

The CDR3 bases are TGTGCCAGCAGCCCCGCGGGACCTTCCAAACACAATGAGCAGTTCTTC. Protein sequence: CASSPAGPSKHNEQFF. The chain recombines TRBV7-6 with TRBJ2-1; D might be TRBD2 (6 bases). Trimming shortened V by 5 bases and J by 5 bases, and 19 bases separated the two germline ends. The length of the CDR3 is 16 residues. The germline gives CDR1 SGHVS, CDR2 FNYEAQ.